Shown below are 26 T cell receptor beta chains from a single sample sequenced in a study of shared clonotypes between healthy human individuals. TCRdb's table, derived via immunoSEQ multiplex PCR, lists solely in-frame clones and lacks some. The sample includes roughly 2.5 million clones, more than 90% of them seen just once. What was sequenced was naive CD4+ T cells sorted from blood. Subset described: CD45RA+ positively selected. The receptors derive from a man aged 18 to 29 in good health.

This clone was seen once. The chain carries TRBV5-6 and TRBJ1-3; no definite D call. Looked up from germline, CDR1 is SGHDT and CDR2 is YYEEEE. The germline V and J ends were trimmed by 0 bases and 8 bases, with 12 bases remaining between them. The CDR3 covers 14 residues. DNA for the CDR3: TGTGCCAGCAGCTTGGCCAACTGGGGAGACACCATATATTTT. Translated, it gives CASSLANWGDTIYF.

J is TRBJ2-3 and V is TRBV5-4, with 14 bases fitting TRBD2. CDR3 size: 16 residues. The J segment lost 6 bases and the V segment lost 6 bases, leaving 9 bases of the junction unmatched. Germline V gene data show CDR1 as SGHNT and CDR2 as YYREEE (reference sequence). CDR3 DNA sequence: TGTGCCAGCACCTCGACTAGCGGGAGGGTAGGGGATACGCAGTATTTT. Translated: CASTSTSGRVGDTQYF.

J is TRBJ2-2 and V is TRBV7-3; D possibly corresponds to TRBD1 (6 bases). Trimming took 1 base from V and 0 from J, leaving 9 bases between them. CDR1 is SGHTA, CDR2 FQGTGA, per germline. The CDR3 extends over 16 amino acids. Written as DNA, the CDR3 is TGTGCCAGCAGCTTAAATCAGGGGACGAACACCGGGGAGCTGTTTTTT. Translation: CASSLNQGTNTGELFF.

The chain is built from TRBV19 and TRBJ2-1, with D possibly matching TRBD1 (5 bases). V shed 2 bases and J shed 2 bases, with 13 bases lying between them. This CDR3 is built from 16 residues. Germline CDR1 and CDR2: LNHDA and SQIVND (reference sequence). Written as DNA, the CDR3 is TGTGCCAGTAGTATACAAAGCAGGGCAGCCTACAATGAGCAGTTCTTC. Translation: CASSIQSRAAYNEQFF.

The chain recombines TRBV19 with TRBJ2-2, with TRBD1 as a possible D gene (7 bases). The CDR3 runs to 14 residues. The ends were cut back, 3 bases at V and 6 bases at J, with 11 bases in the middle. CDR1 and CDR2 from the germline V gene are LNHDA and SQIVND (reference sequence). CDR3 DNA: TGTGCCAGTAGTATCCCCAGGGGGGCCGGGGAGCTGTTTTTT. It specifies CASSIPRGAGELFF.

This chain links TRBV27 with TRBJ1-1, with D maybe TRBD1 (6 bases). V lost 6 bases, J lost 4 bases, and 15 bases lay in between. Germline V lookup: CDR1 MNHEY, CDR2 SMNVEV (reference sequence). The CDR3 extends over 14 amino acids. The CDR3 is CASRVGGQGTEAFF. The CDR3 region has the DNA TGTGCCAGCAGGGTGGGGGGGCAGGGCACTGAAGCTTTCTTT.

The J gene is TRBJ1-3, the V gene TRBV19, with D possibly being TRBD1 (6 bases). Trimming took 4 bases from V and 11 from J, leaving 15 bases between them. The CDR3 totals 13 residues. CDR1 is LNHDA and CDR2 is SQIVND in the germline V gene (reference sequence). The CDR3 loop is CASSNIQGTAIYF. The CDR3 coding sequence is TGTGCCAGTAGTAATATACAGGGAACCGCCATATATTTT.

Details on this clone: At the DNA level, this CDR3 is encoded by other sequences in the same sample as well. The chain has TRBV10-3 and TRBJ1-3; no firm D call. Trimming removed 7 bases from V and 4 bases from J, with 11 bases in between. This CDR3 is built from 13 residues. Germline V gene data show CDR1 as ENHRY and CDR2 as SYGVKD. The CDR3 sequence: CAITGGPGNTIYF. The DNA of the CDR3 is TGTGCCATCACGGGAGGGCCAGGAAACACCATATATTTT.

J is TRBJ1-1 and V is TRBV10-3; D is possibly TRBD1 (5 bases). CDR3 length: 12 amino acids. V was cut by 4 bases and J by 5 bases, with 8 bases left in between. Germline V gives CDR1 ENHRY, CDR2 SYGVKD. CDR3 amino acids: CAISVKGTEAFF. The CDR3 nucleotides read TGTGCCATCAGTGTCAAGGGGACTGAAGCTTTCTTT.

The rearrangement links TRBV2 to TRBJ2-5; 11 nucleotides align to TRBD1. The CDR3 spans 16 residues. Per germline, CDR1 SNHLY and CDR2 FYNNEI. After removal of 6 bases from V and 3 bases from J, the junction contained 9 bases not matched to a gene. CDR3 DNA sequence: TGTGCCAGCAGGTGGACAGGGGGCCCGCTGAAAGAGACCCAGTACTTC. It yields the protein CASRWTGGPLKETQYF.

The chain links TRBV30 to TRBJ2-3; the D gene is possibly TRBD1 (5 bases). The germline CDR1 and CDR2 sequences are GTSNPN and SVGIG (reference sequence). V was trimmed by 1 base and J by 0 bases, leaving 14 bases between them. This CDR3 comprises 16 residues. CDR3 amino acids: CAWSADSRPSTDTQYF. In DNA form, the CDR3 reads TGTGCCTGGAGTGCAGACAGCCGCCCTAGCACAGATACGCAGTATTTT.

This clone is a singleton in its sample. This rearrangement joins TRBV30 to TRBJ2-1, with D unclear. The CDR3 is made up of 13 amino acids. Germline V gives CDR1 GTSNPN, CDR2 SVGIG (reference sequence). Trimming stripped 4 bases from V and 4 bases from J, with 11 bases between. As DNA, the CDR3 is TGTGCCTGGAAGCGAGACAAGTACAATGAGCAGTTCTTC. This translates into CAWKRDKYNEQFF.

V usage is TRBV5-4 and J usage is TRBJ1-4; D is unresolved. The germline V and J ends were trimmed by 4 bases and 7 bases, with 14 bases remaining between them. This CDR3 contains 14 residues. Germline V CDR1 and CDR2: SGHNT, YYREEE (reference sequence). CDR3 sequence: CASSRGVSSEKLFF. The CDR3 bases are TGTGCCAGCAGCCGTGGGGTGTCGAGTGAAAAACTGTTTTTT. Based on the CDR3 plus reference TRBV5-4 and TRBJ1-4, the full variable domain is ETGVTQSPTHLIKTRGQQVTLRCSSQSGHNTVSWYQQALGQGPQFIFQYYREEENGRGNFPPRFSGLQFPNYSSELNVNALELDDSALYLCASSRGVSSEKLFFGSGTQLSVL.

The chain has TRBV6-5 and TRBJ1-1, with 9 bases aligning to TRBD1. CDR1 MNHEY and CDR2 SVGAGI come from the germline V gene. Germline trimming cut 2 bases from V and 3 bases from J; bases unmatched to any gene: 1. The CDR3 runs to 14 residues. CDR3 in amino acids: CASSYGTGHTEAFF. CDR3 nucleotides: TGTGCCAGCAGTTACGGGACAGGGCACACTGAAGCTTTCTTT.

The rearrangement joins TRBV6-6 to TRBJ1-1, with D perhaps TRBD1 (6 bases). Germline lookup yields CDR1 MNHNY and CDR2 SVGAGI (reference sequence). The CDR3 length is 13 residues. The germline V and J ends were trimmed by 8 bases and 3 bases, with 13 bases remaining between them. This CDR3 is CASHTQGYTEAFF. The DNA of the CDR3 is TGTGCCAGCCATACACAGGGTTACACTGAAGCTTTCTTT.

This clone was seen a few times. This chain uses TRBV30 with TRBJ1-4; D unclear. The V end was cut by 2 bases, the J end by 10 bases, with 11 bases between. This CDR3 has 12 residues. CDR1 is GTSNPN, CDR2 SVGIG, per germline (reference sequence). Here the CDR3 DNA reads TGTGCCTGGAGTCCTTACCGGGGAAAACTGTTTTTT. Amino acids: CAWSPYRGKLFF.

The CDR3 reads CASSQEGRDSPLHF. In nucleotides, the CDR3 is TGCGCCAGCAGCCAAGAGGGTCGCGATTCACCCCTCCACTTT. V usage is TRBV4-1 and J usage is TRBJ1-6; D unclear. Per the germline V gene, CDR1 is MGHRA and CDR2 is YSYEKL. This CDR3 region has 14 residues. V was cut by 0 bases and J by 8 bases, with 8 bases left in between.

This chain uses TRBV11-2 with TRBJ2-7; D may be TRBD1 or TRBD2 (5 bases each). Germline V gene lookup returns CDR1 SGHAT and CDR2 FQNNGV. Trimming cost V 5 bases and J 2 bases, with 16 bases left between them. The CDR3 sequence is 15 residues long. CDR3 loop: CASSGAGTNAYEQYF. The CDR3 region has the DNA TGTGCCAGCAGCGGGGCCGGGACGAACGCCTACGAGCAGTACTTC. The full variable domain, rest sourced from reference TRBV11-2 and TRBJ2-7, is EAGVAQSPRYKIIEKRQSVAFWCNPISGHATLYWYQQILGQGPKLLIQFQNNGVVDDSQLPKDRFSAERLKGVDSTLKIQPAKLEDSAVYLCASSGAGTNAYEQYFGPGTRLTVT.

The rearrangement uses TRBV9 and TRBJ1-5; no firm D call. Germline values: CDR1 SGDLS, CDR2 YYNGEE. V was cut by 3 bases and J by 4 bases, with 8 bases left in between. This CDR3 region has 13 residues. The CDR3 spells CASSGSSNQPQHF. As DNA, the CDR3 is TGTGCCAGCAGCGGCAGCTCAAATCAGCCCCAGCATTTT.

The chain links TRBV7-2 to TRBJ2-5; D is undetermined. Germline CDR1 is SGHTA and CDR2 is FQGNSA. CDR3 length: 14 amino acids. With 2 bases removed from V and 1 base from J, the gap between germline ends came to 8 bases. The CDR3 DNA sequence: TGTGCCAGCAGCTTATTTAGGATCCAAGAGACCCAGTACTTC. Translated: CASSLFRIQETQYF.

This chain links TRBV19 with TRBJ1-2; no reliable D call. Trimming took off 5 bases at V and 4 bases at J, with 20 bases between the two ends. The CDR3 covers 16 residues. In germline, CDR1 is LNHDA, CDR2 SQIVND (reference sequence). The CDR3 region is CASSVGIDGTVYGYTF. The CDR3 coding sequence is TGTGCCAGTAGTGTTGGTATAGACGGAACCGTCTATGGCTACACCTTC.

DNA of the CDR3: TGTGCCAGCAGTGATAGACTAGCGGGGGGACCTATTCTAGCCAAAAACATTCAGTACTTC. Translation: CASSDRLAGGPILAKNIQYF. The gene calls are TRBV6-1 and TRBJ2-4; TRBD2 matches at 13 bases. V was pared by 3 bases and J by 0 bases, with 11 bases of the junction left unmatched. CDR1 is MNHNS and CDR2 is SASEGT in the germline V gene. The CDR3 consists of 20 residues.

The chain uses TRBV11-2 and TRBJ1-2; a possible D gene is TRBD1 (5 bases). The V gene lost 5 bases and the J gene lost 4 bases, with 14 bases spanning the gap. The CDR3 spans 14 residues. Germline CDR1 reads SGHAT; CDR2 reads FQNNGV. The CDR3 loop reads CASSPSGDVYGYTF. DNA of the CDR3: TGTGCCAGCAGCCCTAGCGGGGACGTCTATGGCTACACCTTC.

This chain connects TRBV6-5 to TRBJ2-1, with TRBD2 matching 11 bases. Per germline, CDR1 MNHEY and CDR2 SVGAGI. The CDR3 covers 15 residues. V dropped 11 bases and J dropped 7; count of bases not matched to a gene: 13. The chain's CDR3 is CAAGPTSGIGNEQFF. For the CDR3, the DNA is TGTGCCGCGGGGCCGACTAGCGGGATTGGTAATGAGCAGTTCTTC.

The CDR3 DNA is TGCGCCAGCAGCTTGGCCGGGGCGGGGGCCGAGCAGTTCTTC. It codes for CASSLAGAGAEQFF. J is TRBJ2-1 and V is TRBV5-1; a possible D gene is TRBD2 (7 bases). Germline V gene sequence: CDR1 SGHRS, CDR2 YFSETQ. The V gene lost 0 bases and the J gene lost 10 bases, with 14 bases spanning the gap. The CDR3 runs 14 residues.

The chain uses TRBV15 and TRBJ2-1; 7 nucleotides align to TRBD2. Per germline, CDR1 LNHNV and CDR2 YYDKDF (reference sequence). Trimming cost V 5 bases and J 9 bases; bases outside gene matches: 13. This CDR3 is built from 15 residues. The CDR3 protein is CATSLLRAGEREQFF. The CDR3, as DNA: TGTGCCACCAGCCTTCTCCGGGCGGGGGAACGTGAGCAGTTCTTC. Combining the CDR3 with reference TRBV15 and TRBJ2-1 gives the whole variable domain DAMVIQNPRYQVTQFGKPVTLSCSQTLNHNVMYWYQQKSSQAPKLLFHYYDKDFNNEADTPDNFQSRRPNTSFCFLDIRSPGLGDTAMYLCATSLLRAGEREQFFGPGTRLTVL.